Each of the 18 T cell receptor beta chains below was sequenced from the same sample in a study of T cells after posttransplantation cyclophosphamide. TCRdb's table, derived via immunoSEQ multiplex PCR, lists solely in-frame clones and lacks some. The sample contains 7,000 or so clones, none occurring once; 6% lies in the top ten. A marrow graft followed busulfan-fludarabine conditioning, with cyclophosphamide on days +3 and +4. Sequenced here: PBMCs, sampled after allogeneic stem cell transplant with posttransplant cyclophosphamide. The receptors were sampled from a female patient between 50 and 59 years old who received an allogeneic stem cell transplant from an unrelated donor, was CMV-positive, and had acute GVHD only. The graft donor may have contributed some T cells.

This clone has just a few counts. The V call is TRBV19, the J call TRBJ2-7, with D hard to call. The CDR3 is made up of 14 amino acids. Trimming took 6 bases from V and 0 from J, leaving 12 bases between them. Germline CDR1 reads LNHDA; CDR2 reads SQIVND (reference sequence). DNA of the CDR3: TGTGCCAGTAGCCCTGTAGCCCCCTCCTACGAGCAGTACTTC. The encoded protein is CASSPVAPSYEQYF. Complete variable domain (other parts from reference TRBV19 and TRBJ2-7): DGGITQSPKYLFRKEGQNVTLSCEQNLNHDAMYWYRQDPGQGLRLIYYSQIVNDFQKGDIAEGYSVSREKKESFPLTVTSAQKNPTAFYLCASSPVAPSYEQYFGPGTRLTVT.

This clone occurred a few times. The CDR3 nucleotides are TGCGCCAGCAGCCCCGTAGGGAGCTCCTATAATTCACCCCTCCACTTT. Translated, it gives CASSPVGSSYNSPLHF. V is TRBV4-3 and J is TRBJ1-6; no firm D call. Germline V lookup: CDR1 LGHNA, CDR2 YSLEER. V was pared by 4 bases and J by 0 bases, with 10 bases between. The CDR3 is 16 amino acids.

This clone appeared many times. The chain carries TRBV15 and TRBJ1-2, with D perhaps matching TRBD1 (6 bases). This CDR3 is 14 amino acids long. Germline V lookup: CDR1 LNHNV, CDR2 YYDKDF (reference sequence). Trimming took off 0 bases at V and 8 bases at J, with 13 bases between the two ends. CDR3 nucleotides: TGTGCCACCAGCAGAGACAGGGGATCAGGGGGCTACACCTTC. Protein sequence: CATSRDRGSGGYTF.

At least ten counts were recorded for this clone. The chain joins TRBV30 to TRBJ2-7; D might be TRBD2 (6 bases). V shed 0 bases and J shed 2 bases, with 17 bases lying between them. In germline, CDR1 is GTSNPN, CDR2 SVGIG (reference sequence). This CDR3 is built from 16 residues. CDR3 in amino acids: CAWSVRLLAVTYEQYF. In DNA form, the CDR3 reads TGTGCCTGGAGTGTACGGTTATTAGCGGTTACCTACGAGCAGTACTTC.

The V gene is TRBV27, the J gene TRBJ2-5; tentative D call: TRBD2 (6 bases). Looked up from germline, CDR1 is MNHEY and CDR2 is SMNVEV (reference sequence). Deletions cut 3 bases from V and 5 bases from J, with 16 bases between. The CDR3 runs 15 residues. CDR3 nucleotides: TGTGCCAGCAGTTTGAGGGGTCCCCGGGGGGAGACCCAGTACTTC. The encoded protein is CASSLRGPRGETQYF.

This clone was picked up many times. The rearrangement links TRBV18 to TRBJ2-7, with 7 bases matching TRBD2. Per the germline V gene, CDR1 is KGHSH and CDR2 is LQKENI. V trimming: 3 bases; J trimming: 5 bases; junction bases outside the gene matches: 10. This CDR3 comprises 15 residues. The CDR3: CASSPESGILNEQYF. In nucleotides, the CDR3 is TGTGCCAGCTCACCCGAAAGCGGGATCCTCAACGAGCAGTACTTC.

In this sample, this clone turned up many times. The J gene is TRBJ2-3, the V gene TRBV5-1; no clear D gene. Germline CDR1 is SGHRS and CDR2 is YFSETQ. The CDR3 extends over 14 amino acids. Deletions cut 0 bases from V and 5 bases from J, with 10 bases between. CDR3 amino acids: CASSLAVHQDTQYF. For the CDR3, the DNA is TGCGCCAGCAGCTTGGCAGTCCACCAAGATACGCAGTATTTT. Combining the CDR3 with reference TRBV5-1 and TRBJ2-3 gives the whole variable domain KAGVTQTPRYLIKTRGQQVTLSCSPISGHRSVSWYQQTPGQGLQFLFEYFSETQRNKGNFPGRFSGRQFSNSRSEMNVSTLELGDSALYLCASSLAVHQDTQYFGPGTRLTVL.

There are many counts of this clone. The V gene is TRBV6-5, the J gene TRBJ1-2; the D gene is possibly TRBD1 (6 bases). CDR3 length: 14 amino acids. Germline CDR1 reads MNHEY; CDR2 reads SVGAGI. V was pared by 6 bases and J by 6 bases, with 17 bases between. This CDR3 reads CASRPTGSVNGYTF. The CDR3 region has the DNA TGTGCCAGCAGACCTACAGGGTCGGTAAATGGCTACACCTTC.

This clone is judged medium-sized. This chain connects TRBV6-5 to TRBJ2-1, with 7 nucleotides matching TRBD2. This CDR3 spans 15 amino acids. The germline CDR1 and CDR2 sequences are MNHEY and SVGAGI. The J segment lost 5 bases and the V segment lost 6 bases, leaving 10 bases of the junction unmatched. The CDR3 nucleotides are TGTGCCAGCAGAGTAACCCCTAGCGGACACAATGAGCAGTTCTTC. Encoded protein: CASRVTPSGHNEQFF.

The table lists this clone with many counts. This chain uses TRBV7-3 with TRBJ2-5; 8 nucleotides agree with TRBD2. CDR1 and CDR2 (germline): SGHTA, FQGTGA. The CDR3 spans 15 residues. The V segment lost 2 bases and the J segment 5 bases; nucleotides outside the gene matches: 7. This CDR3 is CASSLELADLETQYF. As DNA, the CDR3 is TGTGCCAGCAGCTTAGAACTAGCGGACCTCGAGACCCAGTACTTC.

V is TRBV28 and J is TRBJ2-7; 14 nucleotides align to TRBD2. The CDR3 is 15 residues long. Per germline, CDR1 MDHEN and CDR2 SYDVKM. V was pared by 6 bases and J by 4 bases, with 5 bases of the junction left unmatched. The CDR3 loop is CASSTGTSGSYEQYF. The CDR3 coding sequence is TGTGCCAGCAGCACTGGGACTAGCGGGAGTTACGAGCAGTACTTC.

This clone has ten or more counts. The chain couples TRBV13 to TRBJ2-5, with D perhaps matching TRBD2 (5 bases). V was pared by 3 bases and J by 6 bases, with 11 bases between. The CDR3 has 13 residues. Germline loops: CDR1 PRHDT, CDR2 FYEKMQ (reference sequence). The CDR3 DNA reads TGTGCCAGCAGCTTCGGGTCGGGGAAGACCCAGTACTTC. It codes for CASSFGSGKTQYF.

Many counts were recorded for this clone. The chain uses TRBV30 and TRBJ2-5; 12 bases are a match to TRBD2. V lost 5 bases and J lost 5; bases outside the gene matches: 3. This CDR3 comprises 13 residues. Germline CDR1 is GTSNPN and CDR2 is SVGIG (reference sequence). CDR3 DNA sequence: TGTGCCTGGCGACTAGCGGGAGTGGAGACCCAGTACTTC. Its protein is CAWRLAGVETQYF.

This clone was recorded at least ten times. The chain is built from TRBV5-1 and TRBJ2-1, with a tentative D call TRBD2 (6 bases). The germline CDR1 and CDR2 sequences are SGHRS and YFSETQ. Trimming removed 0 bases from V and 7 bases from J, with 20 bases in between. The CDR3 totals 17 residues. The CDR3 DNA follows: TGCGCCAGCAGCTTGGGGGCTAGCGTACAAAAAGGGAATGAGCAGTTCTTC. Protein: CASSLGASVQKGNEQFF.

This clone has ten or more counts. This chain connects TRBV7-9 to TRBJ2-1, with 9 bases aligning to TRBD2. The ends lost 0 bases at V and 2 bases at J; junction bases unmatched: 5. There are 17 residues in the CDR3. The germline V gene has CDR1 SEHNR and CDR2 FQNEAQ (reference sequence). CDR3 residues: CASSLASASGAYNEQFF. For the CDR3, the DNA is TGTGCCAGCAGCTTAGCCTCAGCTAGCGGGGCCTACAATGAGCAGTTCTTC. The full variable domain, in which reference TRBV7-9 and TRBJ2-1 provide the parts outside the CDR3, is DTGVSQNPRHKITKRGQNVTFRCDPISEHNRLYWYRQTLGQGPEFLTYFQNEAQLEKSRLLSDRFSAERPKGSFSTLEIQRTEQGDSAMYLCASSLASASGAYNEQFFGPGTRLTVL.

The table lists this clone with many counts. The chain links TRBV4-3 to TRBJ2-7; 9 positions match TRBD1. V shed 3 bases, J shed 4 bases, and the junction held 4 bases outside the gene matches. The CDR3 sequence is 14 residues long. Germline lookup yields CDR1 LGHNA and CDR2 YSLEER. The CDR3 region has the DNA TGCGCCAGCAGCCATAGGACAGGGGCTTACGAGCAGTACTTC. Translating it yields CASSHRTGAYEQYF.

The rearrangement uses TRBV27 and TRBJ2-5, with a possible D match to TRBD2 (6 bases). The DNA end favors TRBJ2-7, so the J call may be wrong. This CDR3 has 14 residues. Germline CDR1 reads MNHEY; CDR2 reads SMNVEV (reference sequence). CDR3 protein: CASSLVGSPNEQYF. CDR3 DNA: TGTGCCAGCAGTTTAGTCGGGAGCCCCAACGAGCAGTACTTC.

This clone has ten or more counts. The chain is built from TRBV4-3 and TRBJ2-5; 14 nucleotides agree with TRBD2. Germline CDR1 reads LGHNA; CDR2 reads YSLEER. The trim removed 4 bases at V and 5 bases at J, leaving 9 bases unmatched. CDR3 length: 17 residues. The CDR3 nucleotides read TGCGCCAGCAGCCCCGGCCGACTAGCGGGGGGGCGGGAGACCCAGTACTTC. It is translated as CASSPGRLAGGRETQYF.